Described below is a single TCR beta chain sequence and its context. The sample belongs to a study of blood T cell repertoires in COVID-19. Method: immunoSEQ multiplex PCR; TCRdb's copy keeps in-frame clones and lacks some. The data show about 670,000 clones, 85% to 90% seen once. After removal of 2 bases from V and 0 bases from J, the junction contained 1 base not matched to a gene. CDR1 and CDR2 from the germline V gene are SGDLS and YYNGEE. The CDR3 length is 14 residues. The sequenced sample consisted of peripheral blood. The chain has TRBV9 and TRBJ1-1, with 7 bases matching TRBD1. This TCR came from a woman aged 18-30 years with acute or convalescent COVID-19. The CDR3 here is CASSVRGLNTEAFF. As DNA, the CDR3 is TGTGCCAGCAGCGTGAGGGGGCTGAACACTGAAGCTTTCTTT.